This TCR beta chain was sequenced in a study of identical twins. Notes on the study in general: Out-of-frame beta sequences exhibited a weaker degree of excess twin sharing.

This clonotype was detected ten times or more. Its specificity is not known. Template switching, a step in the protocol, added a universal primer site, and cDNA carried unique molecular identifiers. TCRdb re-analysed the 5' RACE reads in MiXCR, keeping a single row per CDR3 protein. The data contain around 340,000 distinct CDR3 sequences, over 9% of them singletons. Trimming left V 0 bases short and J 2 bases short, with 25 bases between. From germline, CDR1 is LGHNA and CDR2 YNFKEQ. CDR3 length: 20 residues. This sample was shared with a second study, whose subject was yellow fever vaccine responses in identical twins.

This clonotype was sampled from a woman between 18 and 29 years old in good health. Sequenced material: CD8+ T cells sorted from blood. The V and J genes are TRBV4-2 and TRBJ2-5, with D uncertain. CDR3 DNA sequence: TGTGCCAGCAGCCAAGATCAAGTTCGGGCCTACCGACCGTCGCAAGAGACCCAGTACTTC. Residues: CASSQDQVRAYRPSQETQYF.